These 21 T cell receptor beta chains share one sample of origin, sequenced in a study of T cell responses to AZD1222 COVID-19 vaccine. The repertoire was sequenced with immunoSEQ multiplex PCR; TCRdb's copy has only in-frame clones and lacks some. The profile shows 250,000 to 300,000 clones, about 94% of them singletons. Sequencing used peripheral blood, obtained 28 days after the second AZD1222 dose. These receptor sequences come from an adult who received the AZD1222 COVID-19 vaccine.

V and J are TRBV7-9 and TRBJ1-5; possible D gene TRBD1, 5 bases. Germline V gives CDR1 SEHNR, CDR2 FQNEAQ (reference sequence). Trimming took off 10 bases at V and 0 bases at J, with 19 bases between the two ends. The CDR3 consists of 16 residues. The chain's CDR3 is CAIIRDLNHSNQPQHF. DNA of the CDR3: TGTGCCATCATCCGGGACCTCAATCATAGCAATCAGCCCCAGCATTTT.

CDR3 sequence reads: CASSLVRDTEAFF. CDR3 bases: TGTGCCAGCAGCTTGGTAAGGGACACTGAAGCTTTCTTT. V gene TRBV5-4 combines with J gene TRBJ1-1; no clear D. V was clipped by 0 bases and J by 3 bases, with 6 bases between them. This CDR3 contains 13 residues. Germline V gene data show CDR1 as SGHNT and CDR2 as YYREEE (reference sequence).

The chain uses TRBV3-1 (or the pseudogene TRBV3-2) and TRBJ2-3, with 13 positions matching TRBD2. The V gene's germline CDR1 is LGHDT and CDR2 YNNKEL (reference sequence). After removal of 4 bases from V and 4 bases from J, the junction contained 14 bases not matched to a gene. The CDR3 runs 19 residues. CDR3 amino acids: CASSPGLAGVSPWADTQYF. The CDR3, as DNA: TGTGCCAGCAGCCCCGGACTAGCGGGAGTCTCCCCCTGGGCAGATACGCAGTATTTT.

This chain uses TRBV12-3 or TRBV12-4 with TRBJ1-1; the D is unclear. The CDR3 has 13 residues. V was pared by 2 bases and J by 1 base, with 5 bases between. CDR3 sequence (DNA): TGTGCCAGCAGTTTACTTGAGAACACTGAAGCTTTCTTT. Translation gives CASSLLENTEAFF.

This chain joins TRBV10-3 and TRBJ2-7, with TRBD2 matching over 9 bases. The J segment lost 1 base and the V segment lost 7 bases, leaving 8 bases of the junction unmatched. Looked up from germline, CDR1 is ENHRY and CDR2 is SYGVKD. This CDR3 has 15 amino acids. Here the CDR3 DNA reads TGTGCCATCAAGGGGGCTAGCGGGGTATCCTACGAGCAGTACTTC. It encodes CAIKGASGVSYEQYF.

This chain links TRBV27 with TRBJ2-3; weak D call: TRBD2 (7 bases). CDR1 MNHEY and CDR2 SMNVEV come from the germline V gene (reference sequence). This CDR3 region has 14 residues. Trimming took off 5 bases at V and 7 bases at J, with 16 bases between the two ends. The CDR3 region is CASSPRGAGHTQYF. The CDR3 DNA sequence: TGTGCCAGCAGTCCTCGGGGGGCGGGACATACGCAGTATTTT.

The DNA for the CDR3 is TGCGCCAGCAGCTTTCTGGACAGGTCCTCGGACACTGAAGCTTTCTTT. This encodes CASSFLDRSSDTEAFF. The chain is built from TRBV5-1 and TRBJ1-1, with 7 nucleotides matching TRBD1. V gave up 2 bases and J gave up 3 bases; unmatched junction bases: 10. The CDR3 contains 16 residues. Germline CDR1 is SGHRS and CDR2 is YFSETQ. The full variable domain, its missing parts supplied by reference TRBV5-1 and TRBJ1-1, is KAGVTQTPRYLIKTRGQQVTLSCSPISGHRSVSWYQQTPGQGLQFLFEYFSETQRNKGNFPGRFSGRQFSNSRSEMNVSTLELGDSALYLCASSFLDRSSDTEAFFGQGTRLTVV.

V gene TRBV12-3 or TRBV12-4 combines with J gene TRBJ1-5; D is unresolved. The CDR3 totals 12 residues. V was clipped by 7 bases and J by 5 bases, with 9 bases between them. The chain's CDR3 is CASKLIDQPQHF. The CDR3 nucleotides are TGTGCCAGCAAACTGATCGATCAGCCCCAGCATTTT.

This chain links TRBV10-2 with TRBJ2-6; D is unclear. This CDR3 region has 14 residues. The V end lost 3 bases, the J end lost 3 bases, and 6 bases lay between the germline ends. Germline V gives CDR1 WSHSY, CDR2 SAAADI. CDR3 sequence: CASSDLGGANVLTF. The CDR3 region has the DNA TGCGCCAGCAGTGACCTGGGTGGGGCCAACGTCCTGACTTTC.

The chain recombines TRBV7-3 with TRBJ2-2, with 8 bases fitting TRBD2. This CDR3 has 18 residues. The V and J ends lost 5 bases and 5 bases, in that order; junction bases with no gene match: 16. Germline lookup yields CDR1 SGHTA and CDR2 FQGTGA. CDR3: CASSPRAGGTSGTGELFF. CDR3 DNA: TGTGCCAGCAGCCCCCGGGCGGGTGGAACTAGCGGTACCGGGGAGCTGTTTTTT.

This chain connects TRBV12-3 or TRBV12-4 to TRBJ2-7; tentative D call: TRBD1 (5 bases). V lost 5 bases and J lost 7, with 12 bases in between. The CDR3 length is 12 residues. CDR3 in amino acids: CASSRRRGEQYF. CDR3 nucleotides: TGTGCCAGCAGTCGGCGAAGGGGAGAGCAGTACTTC.

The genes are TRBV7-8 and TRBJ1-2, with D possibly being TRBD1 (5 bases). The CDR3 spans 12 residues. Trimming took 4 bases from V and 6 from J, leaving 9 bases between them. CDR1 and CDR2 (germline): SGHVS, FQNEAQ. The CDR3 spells CASSSGHDGYTF. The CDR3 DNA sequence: TGTGCCAGCAGCTCAGGGCATGATGGCTACACCTTC. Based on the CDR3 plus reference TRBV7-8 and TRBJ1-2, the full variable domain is GAGVSQSPRYKVAKRGQDVALRCDPISGHVSLFWYQQALGQGPEFLTYFQNEAQLDKSGLPSDRFFAERPEGSVSTLKIQRTQQEDSAVYLCASSSGHDGYTFGSGTRLTVV.

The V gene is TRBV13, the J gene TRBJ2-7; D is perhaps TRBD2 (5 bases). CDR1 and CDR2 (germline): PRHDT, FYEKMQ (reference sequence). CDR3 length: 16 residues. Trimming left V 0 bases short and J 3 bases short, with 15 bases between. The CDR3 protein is CASSLGRTGKYYEQYF. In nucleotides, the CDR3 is TGTGCCAGCAGCTTAGGCCGGACGGGGAAGTACTACGAGCAGTACTTC.

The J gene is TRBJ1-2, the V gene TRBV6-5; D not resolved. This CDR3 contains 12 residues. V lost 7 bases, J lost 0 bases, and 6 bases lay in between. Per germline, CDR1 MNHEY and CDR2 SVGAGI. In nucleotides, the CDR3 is TGTGCCAGCACAAGAGCTAACTATGGCTACACCTTC. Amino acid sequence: CASTRANYGYTF.

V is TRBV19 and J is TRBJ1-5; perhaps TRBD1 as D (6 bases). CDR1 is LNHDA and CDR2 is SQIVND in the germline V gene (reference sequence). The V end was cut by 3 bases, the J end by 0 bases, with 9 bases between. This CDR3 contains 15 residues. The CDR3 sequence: CASSIGQLSNQPQHF. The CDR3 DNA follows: TGTGCCAGTAGTATCGGACAGCTTAGCAATCAGCCCCAGCATTTT.

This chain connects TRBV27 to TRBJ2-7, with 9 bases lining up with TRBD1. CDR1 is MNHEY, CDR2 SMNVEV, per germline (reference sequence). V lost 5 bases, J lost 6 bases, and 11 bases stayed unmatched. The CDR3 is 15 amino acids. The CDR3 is CASSPRQGGRGEQYF. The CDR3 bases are TGTGCCAGCAGTCCACGACAGGGGGGTAGGGGCGAGCAGTACTTC.

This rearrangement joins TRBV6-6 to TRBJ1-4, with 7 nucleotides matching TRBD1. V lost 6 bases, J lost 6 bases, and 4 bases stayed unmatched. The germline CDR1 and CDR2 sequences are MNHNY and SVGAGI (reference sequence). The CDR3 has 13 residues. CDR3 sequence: CASRLDRDEKLFF. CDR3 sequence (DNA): TGTGCCAGCAGGCTAGACAGGGATGAAAAACTGTTTTTT.

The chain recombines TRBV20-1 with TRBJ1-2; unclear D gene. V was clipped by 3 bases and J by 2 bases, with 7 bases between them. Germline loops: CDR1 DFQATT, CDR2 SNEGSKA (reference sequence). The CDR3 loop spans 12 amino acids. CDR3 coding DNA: TGCAGTGCTAGTACGGGGAACTATGGCTACACCTTC. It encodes CSASTGNYGYTF.

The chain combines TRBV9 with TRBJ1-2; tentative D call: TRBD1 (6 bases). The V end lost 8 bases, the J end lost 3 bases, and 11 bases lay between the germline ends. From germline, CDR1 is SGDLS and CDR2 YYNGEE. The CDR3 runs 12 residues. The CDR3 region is CARTGEDYGYTF. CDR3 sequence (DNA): TGTGCCAGGACAGGAGAGGACTATGGCTACACCTTC.

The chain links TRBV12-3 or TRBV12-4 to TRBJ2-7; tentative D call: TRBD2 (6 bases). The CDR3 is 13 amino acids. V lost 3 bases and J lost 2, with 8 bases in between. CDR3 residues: CASSFGGTYEQYF. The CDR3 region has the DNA TGTGCCAGCAGTTTCGGGGGAACCTACGAGCAGTACTTC.

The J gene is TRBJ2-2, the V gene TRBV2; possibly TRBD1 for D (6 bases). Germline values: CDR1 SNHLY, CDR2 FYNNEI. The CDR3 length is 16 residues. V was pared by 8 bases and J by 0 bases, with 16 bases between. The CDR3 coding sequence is TGTGCCAGCCTAAGGGGGTTCCCCGCGAACACCGGGGAGCTGTTTTTT. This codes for CASLRGFPANTGELFF.